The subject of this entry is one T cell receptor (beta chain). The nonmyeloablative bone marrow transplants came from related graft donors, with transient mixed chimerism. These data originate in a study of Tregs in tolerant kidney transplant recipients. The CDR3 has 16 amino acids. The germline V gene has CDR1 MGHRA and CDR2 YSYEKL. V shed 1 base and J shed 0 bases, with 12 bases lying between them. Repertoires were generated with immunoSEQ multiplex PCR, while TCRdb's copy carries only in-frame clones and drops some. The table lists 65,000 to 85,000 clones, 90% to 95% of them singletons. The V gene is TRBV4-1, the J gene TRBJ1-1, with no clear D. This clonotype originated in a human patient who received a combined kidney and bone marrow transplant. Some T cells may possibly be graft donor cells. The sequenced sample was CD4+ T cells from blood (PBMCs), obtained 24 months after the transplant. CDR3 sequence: CASSQGWLAVNTEAFF. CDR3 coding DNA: TGCGCCAGCAGCCAAGGGTGGTTAGCCGTGAACACTGAAGCTTTCTTT.